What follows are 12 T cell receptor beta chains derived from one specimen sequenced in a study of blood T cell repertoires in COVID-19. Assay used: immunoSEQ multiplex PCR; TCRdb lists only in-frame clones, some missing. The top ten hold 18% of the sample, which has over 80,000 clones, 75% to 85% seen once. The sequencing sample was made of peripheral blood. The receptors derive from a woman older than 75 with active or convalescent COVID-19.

CDR3 sequence (DNA): TGTGCCTGGAGTCTAATCCACTCCTACAATGAGCAGTTCTTC. Its protein is CAWSLIHSYNEQFF. The chain recombines TRBV30 with TRBJ2-1; D ambiguous. The CDR3 length is 14 residues. V was shortened by 2 bases and J by 0 bases, with 8 bases between the two germline ends. CDR1 GTSNPN and CDR2 SVGIG come from the germline V gene (reference sequence).

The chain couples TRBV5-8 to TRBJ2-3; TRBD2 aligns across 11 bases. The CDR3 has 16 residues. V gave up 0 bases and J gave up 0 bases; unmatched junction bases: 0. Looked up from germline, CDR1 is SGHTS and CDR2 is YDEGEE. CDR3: CASSLASGRSTDTQYF. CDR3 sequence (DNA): TGTGCCAGCAGCTTGGCTAGCGGGAGGAGCACAGATACGCAGTATTTT.

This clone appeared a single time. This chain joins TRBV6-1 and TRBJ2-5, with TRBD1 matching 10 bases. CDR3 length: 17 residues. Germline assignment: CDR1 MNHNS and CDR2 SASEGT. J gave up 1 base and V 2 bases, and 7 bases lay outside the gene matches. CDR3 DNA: TGTGCCAGCAGTGAAATTAGAGGGACAGGGGCCCAAGAGACCCAGTACTTC. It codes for CASSEIRGTGAQETQYF.

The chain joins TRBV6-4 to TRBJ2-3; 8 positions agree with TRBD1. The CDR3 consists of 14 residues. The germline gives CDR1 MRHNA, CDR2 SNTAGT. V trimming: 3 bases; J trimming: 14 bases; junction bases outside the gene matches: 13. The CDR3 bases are TGTGCCAGCAGTGAGTCCTACAGGGGGTTAAACTTGTATTTT. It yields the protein CASSESYRGLNLYF.

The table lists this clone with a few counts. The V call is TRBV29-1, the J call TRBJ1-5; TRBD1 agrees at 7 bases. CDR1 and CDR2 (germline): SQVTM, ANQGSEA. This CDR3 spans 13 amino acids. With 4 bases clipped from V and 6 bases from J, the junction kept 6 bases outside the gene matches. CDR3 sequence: CSVGQGVGQPQHF. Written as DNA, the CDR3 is TGCAGCGTTGGGCAGGGGGTTGGTCAGCCCCAGCATTTT.

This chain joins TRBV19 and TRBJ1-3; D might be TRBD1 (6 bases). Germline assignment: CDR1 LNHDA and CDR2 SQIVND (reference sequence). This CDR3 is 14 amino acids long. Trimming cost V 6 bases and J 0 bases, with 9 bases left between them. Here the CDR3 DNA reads TGTGCCAGTAGCCGGGACATCTCTGGAAACACCATATATTTT. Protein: CASSRDISGNTIYF.

The CDR3 here is CASSYVGLGGDTQYF. The CDR3 DNA reads TGTGCCAGCAGTTACGTAGGGCTAGGAGGAGATACGCAGTATTTT. This rearrangement joins TRBV6-2 or TRBV6-3 to TRBJ2-3; tentatively, D is TRBD2 (5 bases). CDR1 is MNHEY, CDR2 SVGEGT, per germline. CDR3 length: 15 residues. Trimming stripped 2 bases from V and 5 bases from J, with 14 bases between.

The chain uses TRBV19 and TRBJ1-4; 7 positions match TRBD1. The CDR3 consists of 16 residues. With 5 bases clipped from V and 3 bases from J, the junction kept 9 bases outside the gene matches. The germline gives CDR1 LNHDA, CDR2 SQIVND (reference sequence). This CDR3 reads CASSADRPGSNEKLFF. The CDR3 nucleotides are TGTGCCAGTAGTGCGGACAGGCCGGGGTCTAATGAAAAACTGTTTTTT.

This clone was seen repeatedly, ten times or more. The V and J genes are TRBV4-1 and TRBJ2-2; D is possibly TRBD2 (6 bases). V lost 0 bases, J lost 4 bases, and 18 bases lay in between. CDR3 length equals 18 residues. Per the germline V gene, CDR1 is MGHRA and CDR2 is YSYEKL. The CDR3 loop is CASSQEGRSEASTGELFF. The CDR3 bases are TGCGCCAGCAGCCAAGAAGGGAGGAGCGAGGCGTCCACCGGGGAGCTGTTTTTT.

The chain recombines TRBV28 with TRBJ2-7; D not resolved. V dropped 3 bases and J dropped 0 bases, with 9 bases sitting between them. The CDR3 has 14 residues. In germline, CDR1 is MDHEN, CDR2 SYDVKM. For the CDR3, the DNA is TGTGCCAGCAGTTTCGGCGGTCCCTCCTACGAGCAGTACTTC. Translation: CASSFGGPSYEQYF.

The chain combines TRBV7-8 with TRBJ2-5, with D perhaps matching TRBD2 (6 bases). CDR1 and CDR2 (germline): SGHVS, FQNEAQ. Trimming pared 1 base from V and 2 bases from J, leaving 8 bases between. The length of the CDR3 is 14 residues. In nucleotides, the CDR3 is TGTGCCAGCAGCTTAGTAGGACTACAAGAGACCCAGTACTTC. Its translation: CASSLVGLQETQYF.

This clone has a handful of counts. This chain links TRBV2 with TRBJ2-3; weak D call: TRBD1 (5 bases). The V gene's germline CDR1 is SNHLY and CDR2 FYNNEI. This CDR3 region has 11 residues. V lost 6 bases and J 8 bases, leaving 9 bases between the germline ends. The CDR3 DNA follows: TGTGCCAGCAGCCAGGGCGGTACGCAGTATTTT. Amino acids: CASSQGGTQYF. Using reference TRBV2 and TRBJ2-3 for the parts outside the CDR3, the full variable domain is EPEVTQTPSHQVTQMGQEVILRCVPISNHLYFYWYRQILGQKVEFLVSFYNNEISEKSEIFDDQFSVERPDGSNFTLKIRSTKLEDSAMYFCASSQGGTQYFGPGTRLTVL.